The next 10 T cell receptor beta chains were all read from a single sample in a study of shared clonotypes between healthy human individuals. The table came from immunoSEQ multiplex PCR; TCRdb's copy has only in-frame clones and leaves some out. Among roughly 2,000,000 clones listed, roughly 95% were seen once. Naive CD8 cells comprised CD45RO-negative, CCR7-positively selected cells, excluding terminally differentiated effector memory CD45RA+ cells. Sequencing was carried out using naive CD8+ T cells sorted from blood. The origin of the receptors is a man younger than 30 in good health.

The rearrangement links TRBV14 to TRBJ2-7; TRBD1 is a possible D gene (6 bases). CDR3 length: 13 residues. CDR1 and CDR2 (germline): SGHDN, FVKESK. The V end lost 5 bases, the J end lost 1 base, and 9 bases lay between the germline ends. The CDR3 here is CASSYGQSYEQYF. The CDR3 nucleotides are TGTGCCAGCAGCTACGGACAGTCCTACGAGCAGTACTTC.

The chain links TRBV7-2 to TRBJ2-3; 9 positions match TRBD1. The germline gives CDR1 SGHTA, CDR2 FQGNSA. The junction had 6 bases not matched to a gene; V was cut back by 5 bases and J by 0 bases. The CDR3 totals 16 residues. CDR3 DNA: TGTGCCAGCAGCGTCGGGACAGGGCCTAGCACAGATACGCAGTATTTT. Translation gives CASSVGTGPSTDTQYF. Drawing the rest from reference TRBV7-2 and TRBJ2-3, the complete variable domain is GAGVSQSPSNKVTEKGKDVELRCDPISGHTALYWYRQSLGQGLEFLIYFQGNSAPDKSGLPSDRFSAERTGGSVSTLTIQRTQQEDSAVYLCASSVGTGPSTDTQYFGPGTRLTVL.

The chain combines TRBV19 with TRBJ1-3, with D uncertain. The V gene lost 3 bases and the J gene lost 3 bases, with 9 bases spanning the gap. This CDR3 is 14 amino acids long. The germline gives CDR1 LNHDA, CDR2 SQIVND (reference sequence). CDR3 DNA sequence: TGTGCCAGTAGTATCGGACCCGATGGAAACACCATATATTTT. Its protein is CASSIGPDGNTIYF.

V is TRBV28 and J is TRBJ1-2; D is unresolved. In germline, CDR1 is MDHEN, CDR2 SYDVKM. The CDR3 contains 16 residues. V lost 5 bases and J 2 bases, leaving 18 bases between the germline ends. The CDR3 DNA sequence: TGTGCCAGCAGTCCAACTCCAGAGAACTCAAACTATGGCTACACCTTC. It translates to CASSPTPENSNYGYTF.

CDR3 sequence: CASSLVSGEAYEQYF. The DNA of the CDR3 is TGTGCCAGCAGCTTAGTCTCGGGAGAGGCCTACGAGCAGTACTTC. The chain recombines TRBV13 with TRBJ2-7, with a weak D call TRBD2 (6 bases). This CDR3 contains 15 residues. Trimming took off 1 base at V and 2 bases at J, with 12 bases between the two ends. From germline, CDR1 is PRHDT and CDR2 FYEKMQ (reference sequence).

CDR3 DNA: TGCGCCAGCAGCCAAGGGCAGGGCGCGGAGACCCAGTACTTC. This gives the protein CASSQGQGAETQYF. The chain recombines TRBV4-1 with TRBJ2-5; TRBD1 might be the D (5 bases). V was clipped by 1 base and J by 5 bases, with 11 bases between them. The CDR3 covers 14 residues. Germline CDR1 and CDR2: MGHRA and YSYEKL.

The genes are TRBV6-1 and TRBJ1-1; no clear D gene. Germline lookup yields CDR1 MNHNS and CDR2 SASEGT. Trimming removed 2 bases from V and 4 bases from J, with 11 bases in between. This CDR3 spans 14 amino acids. This CDR3 is CASSEYEGGTEAFF. The CDR3 coding sequence is TGTGCCAGCAGTGAATACGAGGGAGGCACTGAAGCTTTCTTT.

This chain uses TRBV27 with TRBJ1-5; D remains unclear. Germline V CDR1 and CDR2: MNHEY, SMNVEV (reference sequence). V lost 8 bases, J lost 4 bases, and 9 bases lay in between. The CDR3 has 12 amino acids. This CDR3 is CASGTENQPQHF. CDR3 sequence (DNA): TGTGCCAGCGGTACCGAGAATCAGCCCCAGCATTTT.

The rearrangement uses TRBV7-9 and TRBJ1-1, with 7 bases lining up with TRBD1. This CDR3 comprises 13 residues. Germline values: CDR1 SEHNR, CDR2 FQNEAQ (reference sequence). J was trimmed by 10 bases and V by 5 bases; bases with no gene match: 10. CDR3 amino acids: CASSPDTGDGAFF. The DNA for the CDR3 is TGTGCCAGCAGCCCGGACACAGGGGACGGAGCTTTCTTT. The full variable domain, with the rest looked up from reference TRBV7-9 and TRBJ1-1, is DTGVSQNPRHKITKRGQNVTFRCDPISEHNRLYWYRQTLGQGPEFLTYFQNEAQLEKSRLLSDRFSAERPKGSFSTLEIQRTEQGDSAMYLCASSPDTGDGAFFGQGTRLTVV.

This sequence joins TRBV6-5 and TRBJ1-1, with 9 nucleotides matching TRBD1. The V segment lost 5 bases and the J segment 6 bases; nucleotides outside the gene matches: 7. Germline CDR1 and CDR2: MNHEY and SVGAGI. The CDR3 sequence is 14 residues long. The CDR3 DNA reads as TGTGCCAGCAGTAATGGGACAGGGTTGCCTGAAGCTTTCTTT. Translated: CASSNGTGLPEAFF.